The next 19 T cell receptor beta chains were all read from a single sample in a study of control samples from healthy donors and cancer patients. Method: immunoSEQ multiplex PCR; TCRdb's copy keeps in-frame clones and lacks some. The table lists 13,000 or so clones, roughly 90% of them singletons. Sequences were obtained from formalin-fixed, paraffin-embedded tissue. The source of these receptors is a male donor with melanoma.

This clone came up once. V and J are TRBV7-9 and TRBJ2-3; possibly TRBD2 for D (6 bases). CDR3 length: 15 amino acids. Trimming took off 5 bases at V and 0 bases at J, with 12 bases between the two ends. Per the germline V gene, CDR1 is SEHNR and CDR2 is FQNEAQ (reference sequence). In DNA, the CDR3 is TGTGCCAGCAGCCCCCGGGACTTGAGCACAGATACGCAGTATTTT. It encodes CASSPRDLSTDTQYF.

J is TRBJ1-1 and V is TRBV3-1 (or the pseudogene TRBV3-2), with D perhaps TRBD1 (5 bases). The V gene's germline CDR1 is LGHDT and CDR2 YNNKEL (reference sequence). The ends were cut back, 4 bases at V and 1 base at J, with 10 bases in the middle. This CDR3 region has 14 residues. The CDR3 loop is CASSLGTANTEAFF. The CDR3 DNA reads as TGTGCCAGCAGCCTAGGGACGGCGAACACTGAAGCTTTCTTT.

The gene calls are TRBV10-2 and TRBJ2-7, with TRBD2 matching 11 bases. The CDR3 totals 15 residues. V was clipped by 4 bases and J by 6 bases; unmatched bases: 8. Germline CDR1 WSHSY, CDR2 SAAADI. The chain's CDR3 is CASSGNFGLAGEQYF. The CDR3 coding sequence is TGCGCCAGCAGTGGTAATTTCGGACTAGCGGGCGAGCAGTACTTC.

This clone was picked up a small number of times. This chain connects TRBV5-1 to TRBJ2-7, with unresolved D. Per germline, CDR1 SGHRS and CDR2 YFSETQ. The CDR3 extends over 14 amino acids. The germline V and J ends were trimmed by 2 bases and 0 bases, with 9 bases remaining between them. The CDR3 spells CASSFSTNSYEQYF. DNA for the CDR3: TGCGCCAGCAGCTTTTCCACGAACTCCTACGAGCAGTACTTC.

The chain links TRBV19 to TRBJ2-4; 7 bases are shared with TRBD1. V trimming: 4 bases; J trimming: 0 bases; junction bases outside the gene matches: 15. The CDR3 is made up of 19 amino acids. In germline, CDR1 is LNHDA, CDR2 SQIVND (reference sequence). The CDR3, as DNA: TGTGCCAGTAGTAGTAACAATCTAGGGACAGACATAGCCAAAAACATTCAGTACTTC. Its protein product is CASSSNNLGTDIAKNIQYF.

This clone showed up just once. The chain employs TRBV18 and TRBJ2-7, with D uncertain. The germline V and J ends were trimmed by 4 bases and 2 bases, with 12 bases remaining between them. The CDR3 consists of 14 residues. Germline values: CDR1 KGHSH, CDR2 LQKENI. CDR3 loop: CASSLPGMPYEQYF. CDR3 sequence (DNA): TGTGCCAGCTCACTCCCAGGTATGCCCTACGAGCAGTACTTC.

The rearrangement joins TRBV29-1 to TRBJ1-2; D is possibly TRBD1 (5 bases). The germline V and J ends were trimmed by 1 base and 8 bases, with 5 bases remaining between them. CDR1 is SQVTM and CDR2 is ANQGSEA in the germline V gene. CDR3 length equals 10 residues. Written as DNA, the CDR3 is TGCAGCGTTGAAGGGGGGGGCTACACCTTC. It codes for CSVEGGGYTF. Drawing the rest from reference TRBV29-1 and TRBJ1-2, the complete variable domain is SAVISQKPSRDICQRGTSLTIQCQVDSQVTMMFWYRQQPGQSLTLIATANQGSEATYESGFVIDKFPISRPNLTFSTLTVSNMSPEDSSIYLCSVEGGGYTFGSGTRLTVV.

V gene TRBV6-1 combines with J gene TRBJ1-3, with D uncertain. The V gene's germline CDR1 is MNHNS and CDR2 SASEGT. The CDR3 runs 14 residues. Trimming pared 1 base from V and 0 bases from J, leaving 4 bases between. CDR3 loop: CASSEGSSGNTIYF. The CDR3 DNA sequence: TGTGCCAGCAGTGAAGGGAGCTCTGGAAACACCATATATTTT.

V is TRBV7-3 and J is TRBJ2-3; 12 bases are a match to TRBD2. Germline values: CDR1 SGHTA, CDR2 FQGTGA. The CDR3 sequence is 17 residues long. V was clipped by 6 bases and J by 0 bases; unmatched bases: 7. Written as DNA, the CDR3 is TGTGCCAGCAGATCCGGACTAGCGGGATTTAGCACAGATACGCAGTATTTT. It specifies CASRSGLAGFSTDTQYF.

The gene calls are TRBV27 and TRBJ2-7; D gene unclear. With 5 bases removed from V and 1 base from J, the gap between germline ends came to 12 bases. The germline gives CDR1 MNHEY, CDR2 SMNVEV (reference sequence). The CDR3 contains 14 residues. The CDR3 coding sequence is TGTGCCAGCAGTCCTAGGGCGCCGTCCTACGAGCAGTACGTC. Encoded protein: CASSPRAPSYEQYV.

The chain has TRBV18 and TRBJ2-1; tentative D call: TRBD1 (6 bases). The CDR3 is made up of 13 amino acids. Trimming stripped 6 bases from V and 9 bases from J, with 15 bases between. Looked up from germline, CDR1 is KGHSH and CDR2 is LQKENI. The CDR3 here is CASSQTGIVEQFF. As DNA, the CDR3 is TGTGCCAGCTCCCAAACAGGGATTGTTGAGCAGTTCTTC.

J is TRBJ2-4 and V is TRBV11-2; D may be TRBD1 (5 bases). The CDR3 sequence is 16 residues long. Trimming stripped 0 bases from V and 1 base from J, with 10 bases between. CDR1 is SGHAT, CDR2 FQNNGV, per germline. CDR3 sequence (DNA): TGTGCCAGCAGCTTAGATCAGGGTTTGGCCAAAAACATTCAGTACTTC. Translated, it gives CASSLDQGLAKNIQYF. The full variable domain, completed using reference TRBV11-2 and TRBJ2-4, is EAGVAQSPRYKIIEKRQSVAFWCNPISGHATLYWYQQILGQGPKLLIQFQNNGVVDDSQLPKDRFSAERLKGVDSTLKIQPAKLEDSAVYLCASSLDQGLAKNIQYFGAGTRLSVL.

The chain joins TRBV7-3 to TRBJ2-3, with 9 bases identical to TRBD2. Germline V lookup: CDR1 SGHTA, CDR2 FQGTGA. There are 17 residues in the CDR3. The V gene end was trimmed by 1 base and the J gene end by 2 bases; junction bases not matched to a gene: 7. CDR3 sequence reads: CASSLRGWTSDTDTQYF. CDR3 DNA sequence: TGTGCCAGCAGCTTAAGAGGATGGACTAGCGACACAGATACGCAGTATTTT.

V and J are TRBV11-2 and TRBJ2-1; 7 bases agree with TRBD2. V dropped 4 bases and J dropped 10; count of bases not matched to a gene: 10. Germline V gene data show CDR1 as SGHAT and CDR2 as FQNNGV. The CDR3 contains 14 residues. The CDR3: CASSWGLPGGEQFF. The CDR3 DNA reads TGTGCCAGCAGCTGGGGACTACCCGGTGGAGAGCAGTTCTTC.

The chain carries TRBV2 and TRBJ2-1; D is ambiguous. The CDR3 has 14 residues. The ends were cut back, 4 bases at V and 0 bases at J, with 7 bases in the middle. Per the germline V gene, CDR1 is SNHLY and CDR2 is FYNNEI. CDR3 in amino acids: CASSGWGSYNEQFF. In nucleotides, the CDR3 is TGTGCCAGCAGTGGGTGGGGCTCCTACAATGAGCAGTTCTTC.

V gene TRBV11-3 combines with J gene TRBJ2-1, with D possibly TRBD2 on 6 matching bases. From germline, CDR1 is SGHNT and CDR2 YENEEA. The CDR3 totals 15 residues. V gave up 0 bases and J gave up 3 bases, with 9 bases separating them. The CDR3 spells CASSLETSSYNEQFF. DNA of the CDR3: TGTGCCAGCAGCTTAGAAACTAGCAGCTACAATGAGCAGTTCTTC.

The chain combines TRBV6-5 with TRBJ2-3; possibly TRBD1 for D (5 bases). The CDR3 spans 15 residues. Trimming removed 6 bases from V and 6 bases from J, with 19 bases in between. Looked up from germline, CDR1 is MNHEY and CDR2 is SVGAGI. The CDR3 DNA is TGTGCCAGCAGGCGAGCCACAGGTTACGAGGATACGCAGTATTTT. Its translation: CASRRATGYEDTQYF.

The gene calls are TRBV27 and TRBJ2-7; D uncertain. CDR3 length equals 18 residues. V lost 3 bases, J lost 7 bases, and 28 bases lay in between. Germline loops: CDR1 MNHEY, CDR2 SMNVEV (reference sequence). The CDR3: CASSFKRFRFHPTPEQYV. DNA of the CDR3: TGTGCCAGCAGTTTCAAAAGGTTCCGATTCCACCCCACTCCAGAGCAGTACGTC.

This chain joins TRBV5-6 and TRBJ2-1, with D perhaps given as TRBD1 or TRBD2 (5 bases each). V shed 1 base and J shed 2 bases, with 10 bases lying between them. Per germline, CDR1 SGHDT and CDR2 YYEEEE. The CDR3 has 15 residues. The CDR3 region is CASSLNGAAYNEQFF. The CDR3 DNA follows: TGTGCCAGCAGCTTGAACGGGGCAGCCTACAATGAGCAGTTCTTC.